The rows below give T cell receptor beta chains drawn from one sample of a study of blood T cell repertoires in COVID-19. Sequencing was performed with immunoSEQ multiplex PCR; in TCRdb, only in-frame clones are kept and a portion is missing. The profile shows approximately 200,000 clones, 85% to 90% of them singletons. Specimen: peripheral blood. Source of these receptors: a young man with COVID-19, enrolled during active disease. CDR3s include the opening cysteine and the closing phenylalanine or tryptophan. The D gene is left open where the match is weak. The size entry is marked missing in some rows and otherwise reads once, few, many or a size class.

d_call j_call v_call clone_size cdr3_nt cdr3_aa
. TRBJ1-2 TRBV2 . TGTGCCAGCAGTGACGGATCGCGGCGCTATGGCTACACCTTC CASSDGSRRYGYTF
. TRBJ2-7 TRBV20-1 few TGCAGTGCTCAGGGGTGGTACTTC CSAQGWYF
. TRBJ2-1 TRBV5-1 . TGCGCCAGCAGCCAGAATGACAATGAGCAGTTCTTC CASSQNDNEQFF
. TRBJ1-2 TRBV4-3 . TGCGCCAGCAGCCGGTACCAGACTGGCGGCTACACCTTC CASSRYQTGGYTF
TRBD2 TRBJ2-7 TRBV6-2/TRBV6-3 . TGTGCCAGCAGTTACGTGTTCGGGGGGGTCTACGAGCAGTACTTC CASSYVFGGVYEQYF
TRBD1 TRBJ1-5 TRBV5-6 . TGTGCCAGCAGCTTGGCAGGGGGCGCAGGGCAGCCCCAGCATTTT CASSLAGGAGQPQHF
. TRBJ1-4 TRBV4-2 . TGTGCCAGCAGCCAAGAAGGGCAGGGGCTGGAAAAACTGTTTTTT CASSQEGQGLEKLFF
TRBD1 TRBJ2-7 TRBV6-5 . TGTGCCAGCACATCGACAGGGGGCTACGAGCAGTACTTC CASTSTGGYEQYF
. TRBJ2-1 TRBV4-3 . TGCGCCAGCAGCCGGCTTTGGGGGGGCTCTTACAATGAGCAGTTCTTC CASSRLWGGSYNEQFF
TRBD2 TRBJ2-1 TRBV14 . TGTGCCAGCAGCCAAGACGGGACTAGCGGGAGGCGGGGAGAGCAGTTCTTC CASSQDGTSGRRGEQFF
. TRBJ2-1 TRBV25-1 . TGTGCCAGCAGTGAGGTTGAGTCTTACAATGAGCAGTTCTTC CASSEVESYNEQFF
. TRBJ1-1 TRBV20-1 few TGCAGTGCTAGTGAACAGGACAAAGCTTTCTTT CSASEQDKAFF
. TRBJ1-2 TRBV2 . TGTGCCAGCAGTGGCAGGGCTGTGGCTGGCTACACCTTC CASSGRAVAGYTF
TRBD2 TRBJ2-7 TRBV30 . TGTGCCTGGAGCCTAGCGGGAGCCACGGGGGAGCAGTACTTC CAWSLAGATGEQYF
. TRBJ2-1 TRBV6-6 . TGTGCCAGCAGTTACTCGTTTTCACGGAATGAGCAGTTCTTC CASSYSFSRNEQFF
TRBD1 TRBJ2-2 TRBV9 . TGTGCCAGCAGCGTCAATGGACAGGTAACCGGAGCCACCGGGGAGCTGTTTTTT CASSVNGQVTGATGELFF
TRBD1 TRBJ1-4 TRBV4-3 . TGCGCCAGCAGCCAAGATCATGGGGCAGGGGGTGAAAAACTGTTTTTT CASSQDHGAGGEKLFF
. TRBJ1-3 TRBV28 once TGTGCCAGCAGTTTAAGTGGGGGGTTACGTGGAAACACCATATATTTT CASSLSGGLRGNTIYF
TRBD1 TRBJ2-1 TRBV5-4 . TGTGCCAGCAGCCTCGGCACAGGGGATTACGTTGAGCAGTTCTTC CASSLGTGDYVEQFF
TRBD2 TRBJ2-1 TRBV5-4 . TGTGCCAGCAGCTTGGGGACTAGGCCTACCTACAATGAGCAGTTCTTC CASSLGTRPTYNEQFF
TRBD2 TRBJ2-7 TRBV6-5 . TGTGCCAGCAGATTTGAGCGGGGGGGCCTCCGCGAGCAGTACTTC CASRFERGGLREQYF
TRBD1 TRBJ1-6 TRBV7-2 . TGTGCCAGCAGCGTAGGACAGGTCAGCTCCTATAATTCACCCCTCCACTTT CASSVGQVSSYNSPLHF
TRBD2 TRBJ2-2 TRBV4-1 . TGCGCCAGCAGCCAGGGCGGACTAGGCGCCGGGGAGCTGTTTTTT CASSQGGLGAGELFF
TRBD1 TRBJ2-1 TRBV5-8 . TGTGCCAGCAGCCGGGGACAGGGCGTTTTCAATGAGCAGTTCTTC CASSRGQGVFNEQFF
TRBD1 TRBJ1-1 TRBV13 . TGTGCCAGCAGAACAGGGGGGAATGAAGCTTTCTTT CASRTGGNEAFF
. TRBJ2-7 TRBV6-6 . TGTGCCAGCAGTTATCCCCAGGGTATCTCCTACGAGCAGTACTTC CASSYPQGISYEQYF
TRBD2 TRBJ2-1 TRBV5-1 . TGCGCCAGCAGCCCGCGACTAGCGGGACCCGGTGAGCAGTTCTTC CASSPRLAGPGEQFF
TRBD1 TRBJ1-5 TRBV30 . TGTGCCTGGAGTAGACAGGGGGCGCGTGGCAATCAGCCCCAGCATTTT CAWSRQGARGNQPQHF
TRBD1 TRBJ1-1 TRBV6-5 . TGTGCCAGCAGTTACCTAGGACAGGACAACACTGAAGCTTTCTTT CASSYLGQDNTEAFF
. TRBJ2-7 TRBV19 . TGTGCCAGTAGTATTTTGGGAGGGGGAGCCTACGAGCAGTACTTC CASSILGGGAYEQYF
TRBD1 TRBJ2-7 TRBV24-1 . TGTGCCACCAGTGATTGGGACAGCCCATCAGGTACCTACGAGCAGTACTTC CATSDWDSPSGTYEQYF
. TRBJ2-2 TRBV24-1 . TGTGCCACCAGTGACCACACAGGGCCCGGGGAGCTGTTTTTT CATSDHTGPGELFF